Below are 11 T cell receptor beta chains sequenced from a single sample in a study of PD-1 blockade in classical Hodgkin lymphoma. Each patient's relapse followed autologous stem cell transplantation, and brentuximab vedotin exposure varied. The assay was immunoSEQ multiplex PCR, and TCRdb's table has in-frame clones only and misses some. The sample records about 24,000 clones, about 70% being singletons. Sequencing was performed on peripheral blood mononuclear cells (PBMCs), taken at baseline. These receptors all stem from a human donor with classical Hodgkin lymphoma.

This chain links TRBV29-1 with TRBJ2-3; unclear D gene. Trimming removed 6 bases at V and 5 bases at J, with 9 bases between. This CDR3 has 11 residues. Germline V lookup: CDR1 SQVTM, CDR2 ANQGSEA. CDR3 sequence reads: CSVTTLDTQYF. CDR3 nucleotide sequence: TGCAGCGTGACCACCTTAGATACGCAGTATTTT.

The rearrangement joins TRBV20-1 to TRBJ2-3; D gene uncertain. Germline-derived CDR1 and CDR2 are DFQATT and SNEGSKA (reference sequence). The CDR3 extends over 11 amino acids. Deletions cut 3 bases from V and 0 bases from J, with 1 base between. The CDR3 here is CSARSTDTQYF. CDR3 DNA sequence: TGCAGTGCTAGGAGCACAGATACGCAGTATTTT.

V gene TRBV7-6 combines with J gene TRBJ2-7; 9 bases are a match to TRBD1. The germline gives CDR1 SGHVS, CDR2 FNYEAQ. The ends lost 0 bases at V and 3 bases at J; junction bases unmatched: 0. This CDR3 has 14 residues. The CDR3 DNA follows: TGTGCCAGCAGCTTAGCGGGACAGGGCTACGAGCAGTACTTC. Protein product: CASSLAGQGYEQYF. Full variable domain (remainder filled in from reference TRBV7-6 and TRBJ2-7): GAGVSQSPRYKVTKRGQDVALRCDPISGHVSLYWYRQALGQGPEFLTYFNYEAQQDKSGLPNDRFSAERPEGSISTLTIQRTEQRDSAMYRCASSLAGQGYEQYFGPGTRLTVT.

The sample holds one count of this clone. The rearrangement joins TRBV30 to TRBJ2-5; no definite D call. Germline-derived CDR1 and CDR2 are GTSNPN and SVGIG (reference sequence). V gave up 3 bases and J gave up 2 bases, with 4 bases separating them. The CDR3 loop spans 11 amino acids. CDR3: CAWREQETQYF. The CDR3 coding sequence is TGTGCCTGGAGAGAACAAGAGACCCAGTACTTC.

In its sample, this clone was seen a few times. This chain uses TRBV7-9 with TRBJ2-5; D unresolved. There are 15 residues in the CDR3. The V gene's germline CDR1 is SEHNR and CDR2 FQNEAQ (reference sequence). Deletions cut 1 base from V and 2 bases from J, with 11 bases between. CDR3 in DNA: TGTGCCAGCAGCTTAGGAGCCCTAATACAAGAGACCCAGTACTTC. Translating gives CASSLGALIQETQYF. Using reference TRBV7-9 and TRBJ2-5 for the parts outside the CDR3, the full variable domain is DTGVSQNPRHKITKRGQNVTFRCDPISEHNRLYWYRQTLGQGPEFLTYFQNEAQLEKSRLLSDRFSAERPKGSFSTLEIQRTEQGDSAMYLCASSLGALIQETQYFGPGTRLLVL.

This rearrangement joins TRBV5-1 to TRBJ2-1; no definite D call. Germline values: CDR1 SGHRS, CDR2 YFSETQ. The V end was cut by 3 bases, the J end by 0 bases, with 13 bases between. This CDR3 has 16 residues. The CDR3 sequence: CASSSETLGSYNEQFF. The CDR3 bases are TGCGCCAGCAGCTCCGAAACCCTGGGCTCCTACAATGAGCAGTTCTTC. Complete variable domain (other parts from reference TRBV5-1 and TRBJ2-1): KAGVTQTPRYLIKTRGQQVTLSCSPISGHRSVSWYQQTPGQGLQFLFEYFSETQRNKGNFPGRFSGRQFSNSRSEMNVSTLELGDSALYLCASSSETLGSYNEQFFGPGTRLTVL.

With respect to this clone: The junction departs from germline at one end; a sequencing error may be responsible. This chain uses TRBV7-6 with TRBJ1-5; D is unclear. This CDR3 spans 16 amino acids. Per the germline V gene, CDR1 is SGHVS and CDR2 is FNYEAQ. The CDR3 region has the DNA TGTGCCAGCAGCCCAAGCCAGAGCCGCTCTAATCAGGCCCAGCATTTT. Amino acids: CASSPSQSRSNQAQHF.

The CDR3 is CASRLTATSSYEQYF. Here the CDR3 DNA reads TGTGCCAGCAGGTTGACAGCCACAAGCTCCTACGAGCAGTACTTC. V usage is TRBV7-2 and J usage is TRBJ2-7, with D possibly matching TRBD1 (5 bases). The CDR3 spans 15 residues. The V end was cut by 6 bases, the J end by 0 bases, with 15 bases between. The germline CDR1 and CDR2 sequences are SGHTA and FQGNSA. The full variable domain, with the rest looked up from reference TRBV7-2 and TRBJ2-7, is GAGVSQSPSNKVTEKGKDVELRCDPISGHTALYWYRQSLGQGLEFLIYFQGNSAPDKSGLPSDRFSAERTGGSVSTLTIQRTQQEDSAVYLCASRLTATSSYEQYFGPGTRLTVT.

The chain couples TRBV27 to TRBJ2-3; TRBD2 matches 7 bases. The CDR3 extends over 16 amino acids. Looked up from germline, CDR1 is MNHEY and CDR2 is SMNVEV (reference sequence). V lost 2 bases and J lost 2; bases outside the gene matches: 7. The CDR3 bases are TGTGCCAGCAGTTTAGGGCTAGCGGTGAACACAGATACGCAGTATTTT. This sequence encodes CASSLGLAVNTDTQYF.

The chain has TRBV2 and TRBJ2-5; the D gene is possibly TRBD1 (6 bases). The CDR3 covers 13 residues. V lost 6 bases, J lost 5 bases, and 13 bases lay in between. The V gene's germline CDR1 is SNHLY and CDR2 FYNNEI. The DNA for the CDR3 is TGTGCCAGCAGGAACAGGGTACAGGAGACCCAGTACTTC. Translated, it gives CASRNRVQETQYF.

This clone was seen only a few times. The chain is built from TRBV4-1 and TRBJ1-5, with D possibly being TRBD1 (6 bases). Germline CDR1 MGHRA, CDR2 YSYEKL. This CDR3 comprises 16 residues. V dropped 5 bases and J dropped 4 bases, with 18 bases sitting between them. The CDR3 DNA reads TGCGCCAGCAGCGACACAGGGCCCGATTTTAATCAGCCCCAGCATTTT. Residues: CASSDTGPDFNQPQHF.